One sample yielded the 28 T cell receptor beta chains listed below, sequenced in a study of cytomegalovirus exposure and HLA in healthy donors. Vbeta (60) and Jbeta (13) primers were used in the PCR. The assay was immunoSEQ multiplex PCR, and TCRdb's table has in-frame clones only and misses some. The repertoire holds approximately 160,000 clones, with 75% to 90% as singletons. Sequenced material: PBMCs. These receptors all stem from a human donor in good health.

This chain connects TRBV19 to TRBJ2-5; 7 nucleotides align to TRBD2. The CDR3 is made up of 13 amino acids. The J segment lost 4 bases and the V segment lost 5 bases, leaving 4 bases of the junction unmatched. CDR1 is LNHDA, CDR2 SQIVND, per germline (reference sequence). CDR3 sequence (DNA): TGTGCCAGTAGTGCAGGACTAGTAGAGACCCAGTACTTC. Translating it yields CASSAGLVETQYF. The full variable domain, its missing parts supplied by reference TRBV19 and TRBJ2-5, is DGGITQSPKYLFRKEGQNVTLSCEQNLNHDAMYWYRQDPGQGLRLIYYSQIVNDFQKGDIAEGYSVSREKKESFPLTVTSAQKNPTAFYLCASSAGLVETQYFGPGTRLLVL.

The rearrangement joins TRBV5-6 to TRBJ1-4; 8 nucleotides line up with TRBD1. The J segment lost 6 bases and the V segment lost 2 bases, leaving 3 bases of the junction unmatched. Germline V lookup: CDR1 SGHDT, CDR2 YYEEEE. This CDR3 is 14 amino acids long. CDR3 loop: CASSFRGRHEKLFF. The DNA for the CDR3 is TGTGCCAGCAGCTTCAGGGGGCGCCATGAAAAACTGTTTTTT.

To note about this clone: The sample carries other DNA sequences with the same CDR3. The rearrangement joins TRBV2 to TRBJ1-1, with a tentative D call TRBD1 (5 bases). The CDR3 runs to 13 residues. Trimming stripped 4 bases from V and 2 bases from J, with 8 bases between. Germline loops: CDR1 SNHLY, CDR2 FYNNEI. CDR3 loop: CASSVQGNTEAFF. The CDR3 region has the DNA TGTGCCAGCAGTGTGCAGGGTAACACTGAAGCTTTCTTT.

This clone occurred once. The rearrangement joins TRBV7-8 to TRBJ2-1, with D perhaps TRBD1 (5 bases). Germline CDR1 reads SGHVS; CDR2 reads FQNEAQ. The CDR3 consists of 14 residues. The V end was cut by 2 bases, the J end by 4 bases, with 9 bases between. CDR3 amino acids: CASSLLDRYNEQFF. CDR3 bases: TGTGCCAGCAGCTTACTCGACAGATACAATGAGCAGTTCTTC.

V usage is TRBV2 and J usage is TRBJ1-5; the D gene is possibly TRBD1 (5 bases). The CDR3 covers 14 residues. Germline loops: CDR1 SNHLY, CDR2 FYNNEI. V dropped 4 bases and J dropped 3 bases, with 10 bases sitting between them. The CDR3 nucleotides read TGTGCCAGCAGTGTCGGGGGTATCAATCAGCCCCAGCATTTT. Translated, it gives CASSVGGINQPQHF.

The chain is built from TRBV2 and TRBJ2-1, with 8 bases lining up with TRBD2. The CDR3 consists of 14 residues. In germline, CDR1 is SNHLY, CDR2 FYNNEI. After removal of 5 bases from V and 7 bases from J, the junction contained 7 bases not matched to a gene. In nucleotides, the CDR3 is TGTGCCAGCAGTTGGACCCTAGCGGGTAATGAGCAGTTCTTC. Its protein is CASSWTLAGNEQFF. Based on the CDR3 plus reference TRBV2 and TRBJ2-1, the full variable domain is EPEVTQTPSHQVTQMGQEVILRCVPISNHLYFYWYRQILGQKVEFLVSFYNNEISEKSEIFDDQFSVERPDGSNFTLKIRSTKLEDSAMYFCASSWTLAGNEQFFGPGTRLTVL.

The chain recombines TRBV5-1 with TRBJ2-3; TRBD2 aligns across 13 bases. The germline V gene has CDR1 SGHRS and CDR2 YFSETQ. The CDR3 consists of 17 residues. J lost 6 bases, V lost 4 bases, and 11 bases had no gene match. CDR3 sequence reads: CASSTSGLAGSGDTQYF. Written as DNA, the CDR3 is TGCGCCAGCAGCACCTCGGGACTAGCGGGGTCAGGGGATACGCAGTATTTT.

This clone was observed once. The rearrangement links TRBV7-9 to TRBJ2-5; a possible D gene is TRBD1 (6 bases). Germline V gene sequence: CDR1 SEHNR, CDR2 FQNEAQ (reference sequence). The CDR3 is made up of 15 amino acids. V shed 5 bases and J shed 2 bases, with 15 bases lying between them. CDR3 sequence (DNA): TGTGCCAGCAGCCATAATATTGGACAGCAAGAGACCCAGTACTTC. Translating gives CASSHNIGQQETQYF. Together with reference TRBV7-9 and TRBJ2-5, the CDR3 gives the full variable domain: DTGVSQNPRHKITKRGQNVTFRCDPISEHNRLYWYRQTLGQGPEFLTYFQNEAQLEKSRLLSDRFSAERPKGSFSTLEIQRTEQGDSAMYLCASSHNIGQQETQYFGPGTRLLVL.

This clone was seen only once. The chain is built from TRBV2 and TRBJ2-3; TRBD1 might be the D (6 bases). CDR3 length: 13 amino acids. The V end was cut by 2 bases, the J end by 6 bases, with 9 bases between. Germline CDR1 SNHLY, CDR2 FYNNEI. In DNA, the CDR3 is TGTGCCAGCAGTGAACAGGGGCTGGATACGCAGTATTTT. It encodes CASSEQGLDTQYF.

V gene TRBV7-8 combines with J gene TRBJ2-2; TRBD2 aligns across 12 bases. V was clipped by 4 bases and J by 5 bases; unmatched bases: 14. The germline gives CDR1 SGHVS, CDR2 FQNEAQ. The CDR3 sequence is 19 residues long. The CDR3 region has the DNA TGTGCCAGCAGCTCGGCGCGTTTGCTAGCGGGGGGGCGAACCGGGGAGCTGTTTTTT. Protein sequence: CASSSARLLAGGRTGELFF.

This clone was found once. The genes are TRBV4-3 and TRBJ1-5; the D gene is possibly TRBD1 (5 bases). Germline V gene lookup returns CDR1 LGHNA and CDR2 YSLEER. The CDR3 runs 18 residues. Trimming left V 0 bases short and J 2 bases short, with 17 bases between. The CDR3 nucleotides read TGCGCCAGCAGCCAAGATGGGTTATTGGGGGGAGGCAATCAGCCCCAGCATTTT. It yields the protein CASSQDGLLGGGNQPQHF.

The chain joins TRBV6-1 to TRBJ2-7, with 7 bases lining up with TRBD2. CDR1 is MNHNS and CDR2 is SASEGT in the germline V gene. The junction had 5 bases not matched to a gene; V was cut back by 3 bases and J by 3 bases. The CDR3 is made up of 14 amino acids. The CDR3 DNA follows: TGTGCCAGCAGTGATTGGGGGGGGAGCTACGAGCAGTACTTC. Amino acids: CASSDWGGSYEQYF.

The chain uses TRBV25-1 and TRBJ2-3; 8 bases are a match to TRBD2. With V trimmed by 3 bases and J by 3 bases, 5 bases remained unmatched. This CDR3 region has 15 residues. Germline V gene data show CDR1 as MGHDK and CDR2 as SYGVNS. The CDR3 protein is CASSEAPGGTDTQYF. The DNA of the CDR3 is TGTGCCAGCAGTGAGGCACCGGGGGGGACAGATACGCAGTATTTT.

The chain uses TRBV27 and TRBJ1-5; D uncertain. Germline-derived CDR1 and CDR2 are MNHEY and SMNVEV (reference sequence). The CDR3 contains 17 residues. With 2 bases removed from V and 0 bases from J, the gap between germline ends came to 14 bases. The CDR3 DNA sequence: TGTGCCAGCAGTTTAGAGGGTCCTCGGTATAGCAATCAGCCCCAGCATTTT. Its protein product is CASSLEGPRYSNQPQHF.

This clone was recorded a few times. V is TRBV7-8 and J is TRBJ2-6; TRBD1 matches at 7 bases. CDR1 SGHVS and CDR2 FQNEAQ come from the germline V gene. J gave up 0 bases and V 3 bases, and 5 bases lay outside the gene matches. This CDR3 spans 17 amino acids. The CDR3 protein is CASSFPGQTSGANVLTF. The CDR3 DNA reads as TGTGCCAGCAGCTTCCCGGGACAGACCTCTGGGGCCAACGTCCTGACTTTC.

This clone came up once. The J gene is TRBJ2-7, the V gene TRBV10-1; possibly TRBD1 for D (6 bases). The germline V gene encodes CDR1 WNHNN and CDR2 SYGVQD (reference sequence). The V and J ends lost 3 bases and 7 bases respectively, with 10 bases between them. CDR3 length: 12 residues. In DNA form, the CDR3 reads TGCGCCAGCAGTGACAGGGGCCTGGAGCAGTACTTC. Protein product: CASSDRGLEQYF.

The rearrangement uses TRBV7-8 and TRBJ2-7; D not resolved. V was clipped by 2 bases and J by 6 bases, with 8 bases between them. CDR3 size: 12 residues. The germline V gene has CDR1 SGHVS and CDR2 FQNEAQ. DNA for the CDR3: TGTGCCAGCAGCTTAATGTCCCGCGAGCAGTACTTC. Translating gives CASSLMSREQYF.

The V and J genes are TRBV19 and TRBJ2-7, with 9 positions matching TRBD1. Germline V gene lookup returns CDR1 LNHDA and CDR2 SQIVND (reference sequence). The V gene end was trimmed by 5 bases and the J gene end by 3 bases; junction bases not matched to a gene: 11. CDR3 length equals 16 residues. The CDR3 DNA reads TGTGCCAGTAGTCCAAGGGGTTCGACAGGGGGCTACGAGCAGTACTTC. It specifies CASSPRGSTGGYEQYF.

This clone has just a few counts. The chain links TRBV12-1 to TRBJ1-1; TRBD1 is the table's D call and was not checked against the DNA. TRBV12-1 is flagged as a pseudogene. This CDR3 contains 14 residues. DNA of the CDR3: TGTGCCAGCAGCGCCGAGCTCAGGTTCACTGAAGCTTTCTTT. This translates into CASSAELRFTEAFF.

The chain employs TRBV6-5 and TRBJ1-2, with D tentatively TRBD1 (5 bases). Germline values: CDR1 MNHEY, CDR2 SVGAGI. Trimming shortened V by 0 bases and J by 0 bases, and 11 bases separated the two germline ends. The CDR3 extends over 16 amino acids. The CDR3 here is CASSYSLTVSNYGYTF. CDR3 nucleotides: TGTGCCAGCAGTTACTCGTTGACAGTATCTAACTATGGCTACACCTTC.

The chain joins TRBV6-5 to TRBJ2-7; D is perhaps TRBD2 (7 bases). From germline, CDR1 is MNHEY and CDR2 SVGAGI. V shed 8 bases and J shed 5 bases, with 13 bases lying between them. The CDR3 has 12 residues. The CDR3 DNA follows: TGTGCCAGCGGGGGGGCTTTAGACGAGCAGTACTTC. Translating it yields CASGGALDEQYF.

This chain links TRBV11-2 with TRBJ2-5; D is perhaps TRBD2 (7 bases). This CDR3 contains 16 residues. V shed 1 base and J shed 3 bases, with 15 bases lying between them. Germline CDR1 reads SGHAT; CDR2 reads FQNNGV. DNA for the CDR3: TGTGCCAGCAGCTTAGGAGGGGGAGGGCCCGAAGAGACCCAGTACTTC. Translated, it gives CASSLGGGGPEETQYF.

This chain connects TRBV27 to TRBJ1-2, with 8 bases lining up with TRBD1. V lost 1 base to trimming and J lost 8 bases; unmatched junction nucleotides: 6. Germline loops: CDR1 MNHEY, CDR2 SMNVEV (reference sequence). The CDR3 is made up of 14 amino acids. The CDR3 spells CASSLYQGADGYTF. CDR3 bases: TGTGCCAGCAGTTTATATCAGGGGGCGGACGGCTACACCTTC.

The chain is built from TRBV18 and TRBJ1-3, with D possibly matching TRBD1 (6 bases). Between the trimmed V and J ends, which lost 5 bases and 2 bases, there was a span of 10 bases. CDR1 KGHSH and CDR2 LQKENI come from the germline V gene. CDR3 length: 14 residues. CDR3 sequence reads: CASSEQGAGNTIYF. In DNA, the CDR3 is TGTGCCAGCTCAGAACAGGGCGCTGGAAACACCATATATTTT.

This rearrangement joins TRBV2 to TRBJ1-6; TRBD1 might be the D (6 bases). Looked up from germline, CDR1 is SNHLY and CDR2 is FYNNEI. The CDR3 consists of 17 residues. Trimming took off 7 bases at V and 9 bases at J, with 25 bases between the two ends. CDR3 residues: CASIPRVGYRAGSPLHF. CDR3 coding DNA: TGTGCCAGCATCCCCAGGGTTGGTTACAGGGCGGGTTCACCCCTCCACTTT.

The genes are TRBV5-4 and TRBJ1-1; the match to TRBD1 covers 9 bases. V lost 4 bases to trimming and J lost 8 bases; unmatched junction nucleotides: 3. Per the germline V gene, CDR1 is SGHNT and CDR2 is YYREEE (reference sequence). The length of the CDR3 is 12 residues. CDR3 region: CASSTGGWEAFF. The CDR3, as DNA: TGTGCCAGCAGCACAGGGGGCTGGGAAGCTTTCTTT.

This CDR3 reads CASRGAEEKLFF. CDR3 bases: TGTGCCAGCCGGGGGGCTGAGGAAAAACTGTTTTTT. The chain joins TRBV2 to TRBJ1-4, with D possibly being TRBD1 (6 bases). Germline V lookup: CDR1 SNHLY, CDR2 FYNNEI. The V end lost 8 bases, the J end lost 8 bases, and 12 bases lay between the germline ends. The CDR3 runs to 12 residues.

The rearrangement joins TRBV4-1 to TRBJ2-2; the match to TRBD2 covers 7 bases. J was trimmed by 0 bases and V by 3 bases; bases with no gene match: 4. CDR1 is MGHRA and CDR2 is YSYEKL in the germline V gene. The CDR3 is made up of 16 amino acids. The CDR3 spells CASSHKSGANTGELFF. The CDR3 DNA is TGCGCCAGCAGCCATAAGAGCGGGGCGAACACCGGGGAGCTGTTTTTT.